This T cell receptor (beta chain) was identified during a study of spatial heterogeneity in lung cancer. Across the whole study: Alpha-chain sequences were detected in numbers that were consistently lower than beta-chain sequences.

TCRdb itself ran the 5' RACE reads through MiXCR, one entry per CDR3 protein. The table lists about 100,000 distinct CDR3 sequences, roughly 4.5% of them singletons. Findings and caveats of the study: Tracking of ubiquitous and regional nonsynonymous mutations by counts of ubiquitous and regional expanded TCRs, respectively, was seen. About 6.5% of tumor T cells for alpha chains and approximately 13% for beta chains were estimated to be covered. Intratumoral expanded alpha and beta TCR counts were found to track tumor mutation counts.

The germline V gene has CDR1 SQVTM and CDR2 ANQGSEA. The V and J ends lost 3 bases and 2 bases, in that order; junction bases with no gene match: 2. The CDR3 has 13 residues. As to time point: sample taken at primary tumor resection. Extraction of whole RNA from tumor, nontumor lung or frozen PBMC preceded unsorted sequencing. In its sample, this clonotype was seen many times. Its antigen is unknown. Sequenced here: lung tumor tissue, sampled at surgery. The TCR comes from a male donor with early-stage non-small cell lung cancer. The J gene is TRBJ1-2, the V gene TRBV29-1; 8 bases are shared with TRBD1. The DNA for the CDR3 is TGCAGCGTTGACAGGGGGCAAAACTATGGCTACACCTTC. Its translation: CSVDRGQNYGYTF.